This TCR beta chain stems from a study of blood T cell repertoires in COVID-19. At the level of the study: From T cells, B-cell-depleted T cells, or PBMCs came the material, which was cDNA or gDNA.

Libraries were prepared by immunoSEQ multiplex PCR; TCRdb keeps only in-frame clonotypes and omits some of them. The table has some 220,000 clones, approximately 86% seen once. CDR3 length: 13 amino acids. The V gene lost 2 bases and the J gene lost 5 bases, with 9 bases spanning the gap. The germline V gene has CDR1 SGHVS and CDR2 FQNEAQ. V gene TRBV7-8 combines with J gene TRBJ1-2; D unclear. The TCR was taken from a woman aged 25 to 39 with COVID-19, enrolled during active disease. Sequenced sample: peripheral blood. DNA for the CDR3: TGTGCCAGCAGCTTACTGGGGAGGTATGGCTACACCTTC. Its translation is CASSLLGRYGYTF.